This T cell receptor (beta chain) is drawn from a study of CXCR3-negative and CXCR3-positive naive CD8 T cells (dated by TCRdb to between 2017 and 2020). Concerning the study at large: About 150 million TRB reads were obtained in total, roughly 1.5 +/- 0.3 million reads per library. Diversity and physicochemical repertoire analyses were performed on some 10 donors pooled from two independent experiments. TRBV-TRBJ cluster analysis included naive subsets from roughly 5 donors and memory cells from 3 donors. General conclusions and limits of the study: TRB CDR3s from CXCR3-positive naive cells showed higher hydrophobicity (lower Kidera factor 4), lower energy, and higher strength and volume indices than CXCR3-negative naive cells. Naive CXCR3-negative and CXCR3-positive cells from the same donor showed similar TRBV-TRBJ usage, whereas memory cells showed distinct patterns. Both naive subsets had comparably high repertoire diversity, while memory CD8+ T cells had much lower repertoire diversity. Freshly isolated PBMCs were used for most assays because CXCR3 expression went down partially after cryopreservation. Because surface CD5, which is linked to self-reactivity in mice, was comparable between the naive subsets, TCR interaction strength was also inferred from the physicochemical properties of TRB CDR3s.

About this clonotype: The antigen this receptor binds is unknown.

Including the terminal cysteine and phenylalanine, the CDR3 comprises 15 residues. The DNA sequence is not available. CDR1 is given as LNHDA and CDR2 as SQIVND, both from the germline V gene (reference sequence). Reads for this sample came from a NextSeq 550. The Human TCR Profiling Kit (MiLaboratory) was used to make UMI-labeled 5' RACE TRB cDNA libraries. cDNA synthesis used the entire amount of extracted RNA, and PCR amplification then used the entire amount of cDNA produced. Libraries were prepared in parallel with an identical number of PCR cycles. As for the authors' bioinformatics: MIGEC and MiXCR extracted about 53,000 +/- 10,000 unique UMI-labeled TRB cDNA molecules per library, requiring at least two reads per UMI. On average, about 40,000 +/- 10,000 functional in-frame TRB CDR3 nucleotide clonotypes lacking stop codons were found per library. Diversity metrics, including normalized Shannon-Wiener and Chao1, were computed in VDJtools after downsampling to 5000 UMI-labeled TRB molecules per sample. For the central five CDR3 residues, VDJtools calculated physicochemical properties weighted by clonotype size, namely interaction energy, strength, volume and Kidera factor 4. The reads were reprocessed in TCRdb, with one entry per CDR3 protein sequence and no accompanying DNA. These V and J calls originate from TCRdb's pipeline instead of the authors' own analysis. The table for this sample records 100,000 to 150,000 distinct CDR3 sequences. Jointly, the top ten make up 0.29% of the sample.

For every CD8+ T cell subset, under 350,000 cells were flow-sorted straight into RLT lysis buffer, and each subset was sorted in triplicate. To exclude memory contaminants, naive CD8+ T cells were stringently defined as CD45RO-CCR7+CD27+CD95-. Standard density gradient centrifugation was used to isolate peripheral blood mononuclear cells from buffy coats. Naive CXCR3-negative and CXCR3-positive CD8+ T cells were flow-sorted on a FACSAria III. Total RNA was extracted from sorted cells using an RNeasy Mini Kit. The sequencing input was naive CXCR3- CD8+ T cells from blood. Explained via the paper, the cell subset or site label denotes: CD45RO-CCR7+CD27+CD95- naive CD8+ T cells lacking CXCR3 (TNR3-). Recombination joined TRBV19 with TRBJ1-6; TCRdb reports TRBD1, a call that lacks DNA to check it against. The clonotype comes from a human donor in good health. Some clones in this sample may be carry-over from other donors' samples. This receptor carries the CDR3 CASSIRGQTNSPLHF.